This TCR beta chain was captured in a study of human T cells and chemical hapten exposure. In the study overall: 2% DPC was applied to about 2 cm by about 2 cm of upper inner arm skin for sensitization. Variation in per-sample TCR yields came mainly from small pooled library volume differences.

This CDR3 spans 14 amino acids. The germline V gene has CDR1 SGHTA and CDR2 FQGNSA. V lost 0 bases and J lost 1, with 6 bases in between. This clonotype came up a few times. Its cognate antigen is unknown. General study findings and limits: Relative to control repertoires, expanded TCRs gave rise to significantly more large CDR3 similarity clusters.

Noted time point: patch test 2, 6 weeks after DPC sensitization. Specified treatment: therapeutic diphenylcyclopropenone sensitization with weekly scalp DPC. Donation of samples came from alopecia patients who were 18 to 70 years old and suitable for DPC. TCRdb fed the RACE reads into MiXCR, producing one record per CDR3 protein. The sample lists about 140,000 distinct CDR3 sequences; around 11% were seen once. Here the sequenced sample was whole blood, taken in connection with sensitization to the hapten diphenylcyclopropenone (DPC). This rearrangement joins TRBV7-2 to TRBJ1-1; D gene ambiguous. The clonotype comes from a woman aged 45-65 years with alopecia areata. Some clones in this sample may be carry-over from other donors' samples. The CDR3 bases are TGTGCCAGCAGCTTAGCGTACGGGAACACTGAAGCTTTCTTT. It codes for CASSLAYGNTEAFF.